The rows below give T cell receptor beta chains drawn from one sample of a study of beta chain features in type 1 diabetes. The protocol was immunoSEQ multiplex PCR, while the TCRdb copy is restricted to in-frame clones and leaves out a portion. The sample shows almost 350,000 clones, under 8.5% of them seen only once. The sample consisted of central memory CD4+ T cells from blood. Source of these receptors: a woman between 18 and 30 years old in good health. Each CDR3 is given without its conserved first and last residue. D genes are given only for firm matches.

j_call v_call d_call cdr3_aa
TRBJ1-3 TRBV6-6 TRBD1 ASSYGQGLSGNTIY
TRBJ1-4 TRBV4-2 - ASSQEGGRRLF
TRBJ2-7 TRBV10-3 - AITGQLGYEQY
TRBJ1-2 TRBV28 - ASSFEVEYGYT
TRBJ2-1 TRBV6-5 TRBD1 ASTMTGTGGDEQF
TRBJ1-5 TRBV28 - ASSVNRDQPQH
TRBJ2-2 TRBV12-5 - ASGPGLGTGELF
TRBJ2-6 TRBV7-9 - ASSLRANVLT
TRBJ2-5 TRBV5-1 - ASRGTGTPAETQY
TRBJ2-7 TRBV2 - ASSPDGENEQY
TRBJ2-7 TRBV2 TRBD1 ASSGQGSHEQY
TRBJ2-5 TRBV28 - ASSLWGGPYAETQY
TRBJ1-1 TRBV6-1 - ASSTTSVVEAF
TRBJ2-3 TRBV2 TRBD2 ASSTLVSGSSDTQY
TRBJ2-3 TRBV25-1 - ASRSYTDTQY
TRBJ2-1 TRBV14 - ASSQPINKQF
TRBJ2-7 TRBV18 - ASSPGTSIYEQY
TRBJ1-4 TRBV4-1 TRBD1 ASTRTGYEKLF
TRBJ2-7 TRBV4-3 TRBD2 ASSPAGTSGAYGQY
TRBJ1-5 TRBV7-8 - ASSLASGGHSNQPQH
TRBJ2-3 TRBV27 TRBD2 ASSLSGTSGSLTQY
TRBJ2-1 TRBV19 - ASSIAGTPTSLNEQF
TRBJ1-5 TRBV6-1 - ASSENLGLEPQH